This T cell receptor (beta chain) was recovered during a study of T cell responses to AZD1222 COVID-19 vaccine. TCRdb keeps only in-frame clones here, not all; method: immunoSEQ multiplex PCR. The data hold roughly 150,000 clones, with 70% to 90% observed a single time. Sample: peripheral blood, taken after recovery from COVID-19. This TCR derives from an adult who had recovered from COVID-19.

The CDR3 is CASSSQGALEPQHF. In DNA, the CDR3 is TGTGCCAGCAGCTCACAGGGGGCTTTAGAGCCCCAGCATTTT. The gene calls are TRBV27 and TRBJ1-5; TRBD1 matches 9 bases. Germline trimming cut 6 bases from V and 8 bases from J; bases unmatched to any gene: 8. The germline gives CDR1 MNHEY, CDR2 SMNVEV (reference sequence). The CDR3 is made up of 14 amino acids.